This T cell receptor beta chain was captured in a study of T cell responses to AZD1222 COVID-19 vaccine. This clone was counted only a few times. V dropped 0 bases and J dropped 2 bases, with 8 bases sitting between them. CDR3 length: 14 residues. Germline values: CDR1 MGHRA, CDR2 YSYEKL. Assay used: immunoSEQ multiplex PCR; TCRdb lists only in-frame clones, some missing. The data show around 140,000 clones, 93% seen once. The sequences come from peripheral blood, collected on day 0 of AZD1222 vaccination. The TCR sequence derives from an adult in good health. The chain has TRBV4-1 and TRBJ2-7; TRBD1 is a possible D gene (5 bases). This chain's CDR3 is CASSQDQGTYEQYF. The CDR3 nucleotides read TGCGCCAGCAGCCAAGATCAGGGAACCTACGAGCAGTACTTC.